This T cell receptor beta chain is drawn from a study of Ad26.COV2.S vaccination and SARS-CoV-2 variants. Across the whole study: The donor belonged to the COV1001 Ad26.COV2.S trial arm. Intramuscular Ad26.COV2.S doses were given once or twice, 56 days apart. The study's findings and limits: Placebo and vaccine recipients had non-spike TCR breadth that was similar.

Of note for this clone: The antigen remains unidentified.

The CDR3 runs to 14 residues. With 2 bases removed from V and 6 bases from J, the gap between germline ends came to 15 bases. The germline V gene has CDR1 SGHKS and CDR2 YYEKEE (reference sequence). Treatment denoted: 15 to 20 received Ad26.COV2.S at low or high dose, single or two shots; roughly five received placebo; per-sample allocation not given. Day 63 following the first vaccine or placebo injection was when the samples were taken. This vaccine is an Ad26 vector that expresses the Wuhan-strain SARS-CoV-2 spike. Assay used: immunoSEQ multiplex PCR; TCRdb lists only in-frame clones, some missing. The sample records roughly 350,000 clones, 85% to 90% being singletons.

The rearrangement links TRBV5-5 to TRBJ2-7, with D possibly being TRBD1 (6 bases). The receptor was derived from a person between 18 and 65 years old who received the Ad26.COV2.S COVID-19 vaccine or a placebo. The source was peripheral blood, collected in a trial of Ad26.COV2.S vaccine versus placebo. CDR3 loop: CASSFLKQGPEQYF. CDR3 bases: TGTGCCAGCAGCTTCCTAAAACAGGGCCCCGAGCAGTACTTC.